These T cell receptor beta chains were read from a single sample in a study of Ad26.COV2.S vaccination and SARS-CoV-2 variants. Using immunoSEQ multiplex PCR, the repertoire was profiled, and TCRdb retains in-frame clones only, with some absent. The sample holds 200,000 to 300,000 clones, roughly 85% seen once. The sample here was peripheral blood, taken in a trial of Ad26.COV2.S vaccine versus placebo. These receptors all come from a person between 18 and 59 years old who received the Ad26.COV2.S COVID-19 vaccine or a placebo. CDR3s include the opening cysteine and the closing phenylalanine or tryptophan. The D gene is left open where the match is weak. Size is stated for part of the rows, as once, few or many counts, or as a class when the clone is expanded.

clone_size	v_call	d_call	j_call	cdr3_nt	cdr3_aa
-	TRBV7-2	-	TRBJ2-3	TGTGCCAGCAGCCCGACCACAGATACGCAGTATTTT	CASSPTTDTQYF
-	TRBV20-1	TRBD2	TRBJ2-3	TGCAGTGTGAGGGAGGGCCTTACGCAGTATTTT	CSVREGLTQYF
few	TRBV7-2	-	TRBJ2-2	TGTGCCAGCAGCTCTCAGCCCCCTCAGCGGGCGGCCGGGGAGCTGTTTTTT	CASSSQPPQRAAGELFF
-	TRBV24-1	-	TRBJ2-2	TGTGCCACCAGTGATTTAGTCACCGGGGAGCTGTTTTTT	CATSDLVTGELFF
-	TRBV19	TRBD2	TRBJ2-1	TGTGCCTCCCGGGGGGACAATGAGCAGTTCTTC	CASRGDNEQFF
once	TRBV6-6	-	TRBJ2-3	TGTGCCAGCAGACACCACAGCACAGATACGCAGTATTTT	CASRHHSTDTQYF
-	TRBV9	TRBD1	TRBJ1-2	TGTGCCAGCAGCGGACAGGGGGCGTTCTATGGCTACACCTTC	CASSGQGAFYGYTF
once	TRBV5-1	-	TRBJ1-4	TGCGCCAGCAGCTTAGGTAGTCCCAATGAAAAACTGTTTTTT	CASSLGSPNEKLFF
few	TRBV13	-	TRBJ2-2	TGTGCCAGCAGCTTGTCCCGGGGAGCCGGGGAGCTGTTTTTT	CASSLSRGAGELFF
-	TRBV4-3	TRBD1	TRBJ1-2	TGCGCCAGCAGCCAACTATATACTCCCGGGACAGGGGCCCAGTATGGCTACACCTTC	CASSQLYTPGTGAQYGYTF
-	TRBV6-5	-	TRBJ2-6	TGTGCCAGCGGGCTGGAACTAGGGGCCAACGTCCTGACTTTC	CASGLELGANVLTF
-	TRBV5-1	TRBD1	TRBJ1-3	TGCGCCAGCAAGAGCACAGGGGACTCTGGAAACACCATATATTTT	CASKSTGDSGNTIYF
-	TRBV27	TRBD1	TRBJ1-2	TGTGCCAGCAGGCTCTCCGGGACAGGAAATGGCTACACCTTC	CASRLSGTGNGYTF
-	TRBV2	TRBD1	TRBJ1-1	TGTGCCAGCATCCTCGGGACAGGGGGCGGACGAGGGCGTGAAGCTTTCTTT	CASILGTGGGRGREAFF